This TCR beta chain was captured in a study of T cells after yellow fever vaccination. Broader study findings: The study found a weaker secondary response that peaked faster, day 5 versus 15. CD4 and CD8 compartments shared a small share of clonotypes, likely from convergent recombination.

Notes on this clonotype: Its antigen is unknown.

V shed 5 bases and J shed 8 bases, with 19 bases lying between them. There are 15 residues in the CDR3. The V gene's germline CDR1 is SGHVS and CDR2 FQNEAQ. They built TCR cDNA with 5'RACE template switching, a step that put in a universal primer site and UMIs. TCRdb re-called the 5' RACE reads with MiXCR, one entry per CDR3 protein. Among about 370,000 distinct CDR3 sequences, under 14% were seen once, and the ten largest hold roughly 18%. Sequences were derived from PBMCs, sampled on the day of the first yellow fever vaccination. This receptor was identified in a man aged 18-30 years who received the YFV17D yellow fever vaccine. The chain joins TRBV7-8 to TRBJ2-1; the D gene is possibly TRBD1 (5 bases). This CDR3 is CASSPRDRGSDEQFF. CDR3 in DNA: TGTGCCAGCAGCCCCCGAGATAGGGGAAGTGATGAGCAGTTCTTC.